The 14 T cell receptor beta chains in this list originate from one sample, sequenced in a study of blood T cell repertoires in COVID-19. Profiled with immunoSEQ multiplex PCR; TCRdb holds only in-frame clones, not every one. Among 150,000 to 200,000 clones listed, around nine tenths were seen once. Sequencing was done on a sample of peripheral blood. These receptors originate from a woman younger than 35 who had recovered from COVID-19.

This chain connects TRBV12-3 or TRBV12-4 to TRBJ2-7, with no clear D. This CDR3 spans 12 amino acids. The V and J ends lost 5 bases and 2 bases respectively, with 7 bases between them. In DNA form, the CDR3 reads TGTGCCAGCAGTCTAGACACCTACGAGCAGTACTTC. Its protein is CASSLDTYEQYF.

This chain uses TRBV7-8 with TRBJ2-1; TRBD1 matches 7 bases. The V and J ends lost 5 bases and 1 base, in that order; junction bases with no gene match: 8. CDR1 and CDR2 (germline): SGHVS, FQNEAQ. CDR3 length: 16 amino acids. The CDR3 DNA is TGTGCCAGCAGCGCGACAGGGCCTAAATCCTACAATGAGCAGTTCTTC. Its translation is CASSATGPKSYNEQFF.

This rearrangement joins TRBV5-6 to TRBJ2-3, with 8 bases matching TRBD2. CDR1 SGHDT and CDR2 YYEEEE come from the germline V gene. The CDR3 length is 15 residues. The ends lost 4 bases at V and 4 bases at J; junction bases unmatched: 8. CDR3 protein: CASSRGTSSADTQYF. CDR3 bases: TGTGCCAGCAGCCGCGGGACTAGTAGCGCAGATACGCAGTATTTT.

This chain uses TRBV9 with TRBJ1-6, with D unclear. Germline CDR1 SGDLS, CDR2 YYNGEE. The CDR3 runs to 15 residues. V gave up 0 bases and J gave up 2 bases, with 6 bases separating them. In nucleotides, the CDR3 is TGTGCCAGCAGCGTAGACGCAGCCTATAATTCACCCCTCCACTTT. Protein: CASSVDAAYNSPLHF.

This chain links TRBV7-2 with TRBJ1-1; D is uncertain. CDR3 size: 14 residues. Germline CDR1 and CDR2: SGHTA and FQGNSA. Trimming left V 2 bases short and J 0 bases short, with 7 bases between. CDR3: CASSLTQMNTEAFF. CDR3 nucleotides: TGTGCCAGCAGCTTAACGCAGATGAACACTGAAGCTTTCTTT.

The chain couples TRBV5-6 to TRBJ2-3; the D gene is possibly TRBD2 (5 bases). There are 16 residues in the CDR3. Germline V gives CDR1 SGHDT, CDR2 YYEEEE. Between the trimmed V and J ends, which lost 0 bases and 0 bases, there was a span of 11 bases. CDR3 coding DNA: TGTGCCAGCAGCTTGGGGTCAGCGGCTAGCACAGATACGCAGTATTTT. Encoded protein: CASSLGSAASTDTQYF. The full variable domain, in which reference TRBV5-6 and TRBJ2-3 provide the parts outside the CDR3, is DAGVTQSPTHLIKTRGQQVTLRCSPKSGHDTVSWYQQALGQGPQFIFQYYEEEERQRGNFPDRFSGHQFPNYSSELNVNALLLGDSALYLCASSLGSAASTDTQYFGPGTRLTVL.

The genes are TRBV29-1 and TRBJ1-2; no clear D. The germline V gene has CDR1 SQVTM and CDR2 ANQGSEA. The CDR3 is 15 residues long. The V end was cut by 4 bases, the J end by 0 bases, with 15 bases between. CDR3 sequence: CSVVDYGGANYGYTF. The CDR3 DNA is TGCAGCGTTGTGGATTACGGTGGAGCTAACTATGGCTACACCTTC.

DNA for the CDR3: TGTGCCAGCAGTGAAGGCGGGGGCGGCCTCTACGAGCAGTACTTC. Its translation is CASSEGGGGLYEQYF. The chain carries TRBV2 and TRBJ2-7; perhaps TRBD2 as D (7 bases). V lost 1 base to trimming and J lost 3 bases, with 13 bases between them. The CDR3 contains 15 residues. Germline CDR1 is SNHLY and CDR2 is FYNNEI.

The V call is TRBV18, the J call TRBJ2-6; 9 nucleotides line up with TRBD1. CDR1 and CDR2 (germline): KGHSH, LQKENI. J gave up 0 bases and V 6 bases, and 6 bases lay outside the gene matches. CDR3 length equals 17 residues. In nucleotides, the CDR3 is TGTGCCAGCTCCCGGGGACAGGGCCCCTCTGGGGCCAACGTCCTGACTTTC. The encoded protein is CASSRGQGPSGANVLTF.

This chain links TRBV5-1 with TRBJ2-7; the match to TRBD1 covers 8 bases. There are 15 residues in the CDR3. V lost 3 bases, J lost 4 bases, and 9 bases stayed unmatched. The germline V gene encodes CDR1 SGHRS and CDR2 YFSETQ. CDR3 DNA: TGCGCCAGCAGCTCGGGCTCGGGGACAGGTTACGAGCAGTACTTC. Translating it yields CASSSGSGTGYEQYF.

This clone has only one observation. This chain uses TRBV25-1 with TRBJ1-2, with TRBD1 as a possible D gene (6 bases). Per germline, CDR1 MGHDK and CDR2 SYGVNS. This CDR3 region has 17 residues. Trimming stripped 1 base from V and 0 bases from J, with 15 bases between. The CDR3 loop reads CASSEFKDRQANYGYTF. The CDR3 DNA follows: TGTGCCAGCAGTGAATTCAAGGACAGACAAGCTAACTATGGCTACACCTTC.

This sequence joins TRBV3-1 (or the pseudogene TRBV3-2) and TRBJ1-2; possible D gene TRBD1, 6 bases. This CDR3 has 15 amino acids. Germline CDR1 LGHDT, CDR2 YNNKEL (reference sequence). V was cut by 0 bases and J by 4 bases, with 12 bases left in between. CDR3 sequence reads: CASSQDLQGAYGYTF. CDR3 bases: TGTGCCAGCAGCCAAGATCTACAGGGAGCCTATGGCTACACCTTC.

This sequence joins TRBV4-3 and TRBJ1-1, with TRBD1 matching over 7 bases. CDR1 is LGHNA and CDR2 is YSLEER in the germline V gene. This CDR3 contains 18 residues. J was trimmed by 6 bases and V by 0 bases; bases with no gene match: 16. The CDR3 protein is CASSQDWSASDRVPEAFF. CDR3 in DNA: TGCGCCAGCAGCCAAGATTGGAGCGCTTCCGACAGGGTCCCTGAAGCTTTCTTT.

The V call is TRBV4-1, the J call TRBJ2-1, with TRBD2 as a possible D gene (5 bases). This CDR3 has 14 residues. V gave up 4 bases and J gave up 4 bases, with 11 bases separating them. The V gene's germline CDR1 is MGHRA and CDR2 YSYEKL. CDR3 protein: CASSRVGEYNEQFF. The CDR3 region has the DNA TGCGCCAGCAGCCGAGTCGGGGAGTACAATGAGCAGTTCTTC.